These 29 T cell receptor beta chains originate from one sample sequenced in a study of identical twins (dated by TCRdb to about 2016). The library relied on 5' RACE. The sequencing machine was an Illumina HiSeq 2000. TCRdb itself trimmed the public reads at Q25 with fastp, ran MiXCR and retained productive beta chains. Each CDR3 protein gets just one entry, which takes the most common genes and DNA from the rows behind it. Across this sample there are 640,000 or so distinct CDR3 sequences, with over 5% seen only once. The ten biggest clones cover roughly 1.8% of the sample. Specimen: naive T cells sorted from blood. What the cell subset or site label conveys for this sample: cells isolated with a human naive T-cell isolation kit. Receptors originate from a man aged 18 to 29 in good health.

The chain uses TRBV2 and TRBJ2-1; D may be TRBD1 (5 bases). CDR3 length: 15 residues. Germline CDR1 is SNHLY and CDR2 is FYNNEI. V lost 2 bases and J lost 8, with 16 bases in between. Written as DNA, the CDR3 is TGTGCCAGCAGTGAATCGCCAGGGAAAGTGTATGAGCAGTTCTTC. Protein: CASSESPGKVYEQFF.

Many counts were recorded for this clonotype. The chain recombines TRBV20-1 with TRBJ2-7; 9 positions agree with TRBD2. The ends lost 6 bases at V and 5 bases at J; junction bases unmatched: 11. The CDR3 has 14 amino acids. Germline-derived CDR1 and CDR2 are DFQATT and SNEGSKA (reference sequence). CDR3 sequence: CSAYPGGRAHEQYF. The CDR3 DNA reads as TGCAGTGCGTATCCAGGCGGGAGGGCCCACGAGCAGTACTTC.

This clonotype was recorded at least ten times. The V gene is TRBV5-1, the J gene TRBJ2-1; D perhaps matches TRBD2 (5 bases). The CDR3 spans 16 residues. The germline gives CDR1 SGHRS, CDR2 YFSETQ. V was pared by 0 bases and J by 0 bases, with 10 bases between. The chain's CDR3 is CASSLAVGISYNEQFF. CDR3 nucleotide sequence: TGCGCCAGCAGCTTGGCCGTCGGGATCTCCTACAATGAGCAGTTCTTC.

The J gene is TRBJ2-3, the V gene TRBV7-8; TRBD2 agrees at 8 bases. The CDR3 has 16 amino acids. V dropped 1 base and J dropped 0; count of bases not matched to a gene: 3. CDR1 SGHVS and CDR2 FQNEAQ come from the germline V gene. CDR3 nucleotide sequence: TGTGCCAGCAGCTTAGAACTAGCGGATAGCACAGATACGCAGTATTTT. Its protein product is CASSLELADSTDTQYF.

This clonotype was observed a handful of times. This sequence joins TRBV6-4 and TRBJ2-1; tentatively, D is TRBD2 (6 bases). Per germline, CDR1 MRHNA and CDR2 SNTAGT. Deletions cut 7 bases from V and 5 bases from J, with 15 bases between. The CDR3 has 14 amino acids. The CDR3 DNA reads TGTGCCAGCAAGGAGGGAGCAGGGAACAATGAGCAGTTCTTC. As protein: CASKEGAGNNEQFF.

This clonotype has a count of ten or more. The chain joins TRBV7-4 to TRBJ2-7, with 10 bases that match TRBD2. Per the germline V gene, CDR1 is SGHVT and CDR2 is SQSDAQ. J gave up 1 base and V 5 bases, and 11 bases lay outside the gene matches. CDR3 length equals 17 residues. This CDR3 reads CASSGRLSGRLSYEQYV. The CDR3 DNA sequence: TGTGCCAGCAGCGGCAGACTTAGCGGGAGGCTTTCCTACGAGCAGTACGTC.

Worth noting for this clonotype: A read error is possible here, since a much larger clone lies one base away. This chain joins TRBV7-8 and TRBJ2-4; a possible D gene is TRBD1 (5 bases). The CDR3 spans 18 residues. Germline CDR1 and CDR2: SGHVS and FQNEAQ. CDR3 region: CASSLAPAGFEAKSIQYF. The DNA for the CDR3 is TGTGCCAGCAGCTTAGCCCCGGCAGGGTTTGAAGCCAAAAGCATTCAGTACTTC.

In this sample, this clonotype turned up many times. The CDR3 here is CSAREVVNEQYF. CDR3 bases: TGCAGTGCTAGAGAAGTAGTTAACGAGCAGTACTTC. The J gene is TRBJ2-7, the V gene TRBV20-1, with D uncertain. CDR1 DFQATT and CDR2 SNEGSKA come from the germline V gene (reference sequence). Trimming removed 0 bases at V and 5 bases at J, with 8 bases between. This CDR3 contains 12 residues.

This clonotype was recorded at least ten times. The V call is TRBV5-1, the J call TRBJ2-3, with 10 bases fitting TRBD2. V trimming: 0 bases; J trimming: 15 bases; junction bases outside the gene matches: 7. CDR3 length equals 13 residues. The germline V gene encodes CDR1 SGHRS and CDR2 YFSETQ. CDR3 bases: TGCGCCAGCAGCTTGGATAGTAGCGGGAGGAATTATTTT. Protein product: CASSLDSSGRNYF.

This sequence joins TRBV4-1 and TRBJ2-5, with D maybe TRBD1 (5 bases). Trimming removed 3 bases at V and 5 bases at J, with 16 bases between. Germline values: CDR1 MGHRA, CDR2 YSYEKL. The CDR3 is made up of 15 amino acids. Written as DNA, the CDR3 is TGCGCCAGCAGCCAGCCGACAGCCCCAAGGGAGACCCAGTACTTC. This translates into CASSQPTAPRETQYF.

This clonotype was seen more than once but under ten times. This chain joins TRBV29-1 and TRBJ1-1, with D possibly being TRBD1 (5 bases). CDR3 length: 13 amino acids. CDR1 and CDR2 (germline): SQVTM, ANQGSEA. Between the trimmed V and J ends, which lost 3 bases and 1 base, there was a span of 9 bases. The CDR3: CSVEWTKNTEAFF. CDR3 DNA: TGCAGCGTTGAGTGGACAAAGAACACTGAAGCTTTCTTT. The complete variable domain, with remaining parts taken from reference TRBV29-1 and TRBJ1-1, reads SAVISQKPSRDICQRGTSLTIQCQVDSQVTMMFWYRQQPGQSLTLIATANQGSEATYESGFVIDKFPISRPNLTFSTLTVSNMSPEDSSIYLCSVEWTKNTEAFFGQGTRLTVV.

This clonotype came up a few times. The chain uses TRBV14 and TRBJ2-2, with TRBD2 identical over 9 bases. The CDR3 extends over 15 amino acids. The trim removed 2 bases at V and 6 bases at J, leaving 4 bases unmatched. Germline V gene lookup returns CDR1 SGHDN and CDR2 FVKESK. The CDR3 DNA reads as TGTGCCAGCAGCCAACTAGCGGGATGGGCCGGGGAGCTGTTTTTT. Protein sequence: CASSQLAGWAGELFF.

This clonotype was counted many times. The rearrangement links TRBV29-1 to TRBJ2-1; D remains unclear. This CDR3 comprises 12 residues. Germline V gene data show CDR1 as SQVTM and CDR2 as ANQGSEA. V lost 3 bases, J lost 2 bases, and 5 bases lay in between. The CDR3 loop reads CSVDFPYNEQFF. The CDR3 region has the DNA TGCAGCGTTGACTTCCCCTACAATGAGCAGTTCTTC.

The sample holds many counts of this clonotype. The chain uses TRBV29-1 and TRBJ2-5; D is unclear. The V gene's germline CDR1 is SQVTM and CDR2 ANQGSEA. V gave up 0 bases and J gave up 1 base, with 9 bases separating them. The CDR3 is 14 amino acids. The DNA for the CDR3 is TGCAGCGTTGAAGATCAGATCCTCCAAGAGACCCAGTACTTC. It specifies CSVEDQILQETQYF.

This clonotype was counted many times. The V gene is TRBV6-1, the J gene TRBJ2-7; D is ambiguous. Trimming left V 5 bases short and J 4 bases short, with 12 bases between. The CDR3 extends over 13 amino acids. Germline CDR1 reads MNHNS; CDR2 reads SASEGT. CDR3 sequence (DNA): TGTGCCAGCAGTCCGGTCGGGCCGTACGAGCAGTACGTC. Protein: CASSPVGPYEQYV.

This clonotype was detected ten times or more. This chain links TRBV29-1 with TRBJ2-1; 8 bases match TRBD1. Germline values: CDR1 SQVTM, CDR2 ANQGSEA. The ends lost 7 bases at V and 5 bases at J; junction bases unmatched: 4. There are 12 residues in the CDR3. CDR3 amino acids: CSGQGTNNEQFF. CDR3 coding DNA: TGCAGCGGACAGGGGACCAACAATGAGCAGTTCTTC.

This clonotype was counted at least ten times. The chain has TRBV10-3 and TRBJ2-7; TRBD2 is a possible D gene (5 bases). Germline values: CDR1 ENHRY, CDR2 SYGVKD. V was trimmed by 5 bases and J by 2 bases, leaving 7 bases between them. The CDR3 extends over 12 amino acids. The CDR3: CAISPGTYEQYF. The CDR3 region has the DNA TGTGCCATCAGTCCCGGGACCTACGAGCAGTACTTC.

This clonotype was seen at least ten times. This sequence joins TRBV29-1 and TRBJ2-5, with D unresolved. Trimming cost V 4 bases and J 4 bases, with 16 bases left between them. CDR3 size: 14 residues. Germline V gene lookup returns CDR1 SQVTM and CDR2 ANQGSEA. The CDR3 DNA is TGCAGCGTTGTCCGGCTCGTAGTAGTAGAGACCCAGTACTTC. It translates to CSVVRLVVVETQYF.

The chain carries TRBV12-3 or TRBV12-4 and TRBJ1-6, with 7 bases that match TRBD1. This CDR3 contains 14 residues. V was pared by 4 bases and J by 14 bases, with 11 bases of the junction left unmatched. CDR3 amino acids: CASSYRGAKVTLHF. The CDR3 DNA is TGTGCCAGCAGTTACAGGGGCGCCAAAGTCACCCTCCACTTT.

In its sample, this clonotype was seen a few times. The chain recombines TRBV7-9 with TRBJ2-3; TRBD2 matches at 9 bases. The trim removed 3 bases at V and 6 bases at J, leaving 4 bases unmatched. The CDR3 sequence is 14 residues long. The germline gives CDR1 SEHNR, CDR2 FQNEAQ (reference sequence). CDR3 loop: CASSFGGREDTQYF. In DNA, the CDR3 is TGTGCCAGCAGCTTCGGCGGGAGGGAGGATACGCAGTATTTT.

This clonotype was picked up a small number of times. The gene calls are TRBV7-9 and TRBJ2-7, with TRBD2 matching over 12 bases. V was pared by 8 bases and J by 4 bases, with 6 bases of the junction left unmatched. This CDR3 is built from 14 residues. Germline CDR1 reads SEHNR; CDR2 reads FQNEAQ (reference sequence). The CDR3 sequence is CASGGGLAGYEQYV. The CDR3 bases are TGTGCCAGCGGGGGGGGACTAGCGGGTTACGAGCAGTACGTC.

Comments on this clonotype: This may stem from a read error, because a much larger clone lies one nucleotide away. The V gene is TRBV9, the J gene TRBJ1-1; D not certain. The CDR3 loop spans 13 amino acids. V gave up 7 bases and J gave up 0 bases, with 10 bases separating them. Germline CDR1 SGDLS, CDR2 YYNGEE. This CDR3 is CASAEQVNTEAFF. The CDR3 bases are TGTGCCAGCGCCGAGCAAGTGAACACTGAAGCTTTCTTT.

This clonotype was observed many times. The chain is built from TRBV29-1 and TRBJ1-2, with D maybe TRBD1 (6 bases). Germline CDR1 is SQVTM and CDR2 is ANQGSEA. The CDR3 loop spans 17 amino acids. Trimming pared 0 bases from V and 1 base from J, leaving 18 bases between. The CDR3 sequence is CSVEELTGPPFNYGYTF. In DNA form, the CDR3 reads TGCAGCGTTGAAGAACTCACAGGGCCCCCCTTTAACTATGGCTACACCTTC.

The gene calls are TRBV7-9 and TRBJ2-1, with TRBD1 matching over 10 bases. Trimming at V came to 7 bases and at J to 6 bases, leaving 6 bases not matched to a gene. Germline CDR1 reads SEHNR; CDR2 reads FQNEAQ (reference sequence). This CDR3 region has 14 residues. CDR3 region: CASMGDRGPNEQFF. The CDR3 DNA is TGTGCCAGCATGGGGGACAGGGGCCCCAATGAGCAGTTCTTC.

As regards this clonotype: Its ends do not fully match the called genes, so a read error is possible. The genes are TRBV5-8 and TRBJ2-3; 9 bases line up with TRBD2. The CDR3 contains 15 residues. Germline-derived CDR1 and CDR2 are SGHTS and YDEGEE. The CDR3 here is CASSLGASGTDMQYF. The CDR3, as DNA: TGTGCCAGCAGCTTAGGGGCTAGCGGGACAGATATGCAGTATTTT.

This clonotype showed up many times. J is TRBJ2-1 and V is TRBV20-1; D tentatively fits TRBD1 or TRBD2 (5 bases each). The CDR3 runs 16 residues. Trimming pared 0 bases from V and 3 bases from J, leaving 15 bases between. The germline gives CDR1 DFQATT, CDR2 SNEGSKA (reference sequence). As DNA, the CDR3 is TGCAGTGCTAGAGATCTTGCCGGGACCGGCTACAATGAGCAGTTCTTC. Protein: CSARDLAGTGYNEQFF.

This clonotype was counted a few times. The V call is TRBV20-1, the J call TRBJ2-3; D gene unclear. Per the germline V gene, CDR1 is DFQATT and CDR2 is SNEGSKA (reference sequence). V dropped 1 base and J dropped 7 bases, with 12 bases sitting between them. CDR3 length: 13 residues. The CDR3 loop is CSARVLGMHTQYF. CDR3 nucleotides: TGCAGTGCTAGAGTGCTGGGGATGCATACGCAGTATTTT.

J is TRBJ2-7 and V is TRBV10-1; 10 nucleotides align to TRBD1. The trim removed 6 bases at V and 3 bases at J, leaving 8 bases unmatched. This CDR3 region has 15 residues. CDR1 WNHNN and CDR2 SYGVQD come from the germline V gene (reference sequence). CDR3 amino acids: CASRETGGLNYEQYV. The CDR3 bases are TGCGCCAGCAGGGAGACAGGGGGCTTGAACTACGAGCAGTACGTC.

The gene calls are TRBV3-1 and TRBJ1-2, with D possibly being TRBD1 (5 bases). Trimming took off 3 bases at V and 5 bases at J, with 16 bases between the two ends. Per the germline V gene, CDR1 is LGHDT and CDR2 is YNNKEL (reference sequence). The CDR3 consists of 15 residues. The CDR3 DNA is TGTGCCAGCAGCCACCGGGACGGTCTTCCGTATGGCTACACCTTC. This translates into CASSHRDGLPYGYTF. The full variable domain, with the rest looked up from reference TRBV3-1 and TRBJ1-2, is DTAVSQTPKYLVTQMGNDKSIKCEQNLGHDTMYWYKQDSKKFLKIMFSYNNKELIINETVPNRFSPKSPDKAHLNLHINSLELGDSAVYFCASSHRDGLPYGYTFGSGTRLTVV.